These T cell receptor beta chains were read from a single sample in a study of blood T cells in healthy people across ages. TCRdb reprocessed the 5' RACE reads with MiXCR, giving one entry per CDR3 protein. The sample holds roughly 700,000 distinct CDR3 sequences, around 49% seen once. Sequencing used blood. The receptors were sampled from a woman aged 55-70 years in good health. The CDR3 runs from the conserved cysteine through the conserved F or W. The D gene is left open where the match is weak. Where a row states a size, it is once, few, many or the class of an expanded clone; other rows omit it.

clone_size j_call d_call v_call cdr3_length cdr3_aa cdr3_nt
. TRBJ2-1 . TRBV7-2 16 CASSPPAGPVSHEQFF TGTGCCAGCAGCCCACCTGCGGGACCAGTATCGCATGAGCAGTTCTTC
. TRBJ2-1 . TRBV5-1 13 CASSLGVTSEQFF TGCGCCAGCAGCTTGGGGGTAACAAGTGAGCAGTTCTTC
few TRBJ2-3 TRBD2 TRBV6-5 16 CASSSLTSGRSDTQYF TGTGCCAGCAGTTCCCTGACTAGCGGGAGGTCAGATACGCAGTATTTT
. TRBJ2-7 TRBD2 TRBV28 18 CASSNGLAGEASTYEQYF TGTGCCAGCAGCAACGGACTAGCGGGAGAAGCGTCTACCTACGAGCAGTACTTC
few TRBJ1-2 . TRBV20-1 13 CSAMPSGGYGYTF TGCAGTGCTATGCCCTCTGGGGGCTATGGCTACACCTTC
. TRBJ1-2 . TRBV9 13 CASSVPPGGGYTF TGTGCCAGCAGCGTACCCCCAGGCGGTGGCTACACCTTC
few TRBJ2-1 . TRBV2 13 CASSVRDSNEQFF TGTGCCAGCAGTGTGCGGGACTCCAATGAGCAGTTCTTC
. TRBJ1-2 TRBD1 TRBV7-2 16 CASSYSGTAFNYGYTF TGTGCCAGCAGCTACTCCGGGACAGCGTTTAACTATGGCTACACCTTC
once TRBJ1-3 . TRBV20-1 12 CSAKNWGNTIYF TGCAGTGCAAAGAACTGGGGAAACACCATATATTTT
few TRBJ2-1 TRBD1 TRBV28 15 CASRLLDRGYNEQFF TGTGCCAGCAGACTTTTGGACAGGGGATACAATGAGCAGTTCTTC